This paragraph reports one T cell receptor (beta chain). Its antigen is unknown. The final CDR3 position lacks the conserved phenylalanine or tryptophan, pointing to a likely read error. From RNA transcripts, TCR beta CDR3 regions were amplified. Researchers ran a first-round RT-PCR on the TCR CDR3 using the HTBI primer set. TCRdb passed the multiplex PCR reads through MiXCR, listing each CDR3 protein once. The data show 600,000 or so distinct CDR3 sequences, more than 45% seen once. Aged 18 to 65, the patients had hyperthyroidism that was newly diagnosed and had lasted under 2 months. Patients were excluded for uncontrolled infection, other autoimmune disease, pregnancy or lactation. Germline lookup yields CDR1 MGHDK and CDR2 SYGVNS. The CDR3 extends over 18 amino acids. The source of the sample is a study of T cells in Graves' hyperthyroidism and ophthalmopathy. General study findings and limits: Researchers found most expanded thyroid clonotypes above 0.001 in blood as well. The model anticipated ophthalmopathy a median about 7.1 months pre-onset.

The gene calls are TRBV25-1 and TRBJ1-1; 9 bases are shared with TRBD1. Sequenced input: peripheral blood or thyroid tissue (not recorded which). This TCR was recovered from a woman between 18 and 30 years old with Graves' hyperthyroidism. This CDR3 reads CATSDSTGTGTLGTEAFL. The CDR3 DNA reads TGTGCCACCAGTGATAGCACCGGGACAGGGACCTTGGGGACTGAAGCTTTCCTT.